Following are 20 T cell receptor beta chains from one sample sequenced in a study of cytomegalovirus exposure and HLA in healthy donors. The PCR had 60 Vbeta and 13 Jbeta primers. The assay was immunoSEQ multiplex PCR, and TCRdb's table has in-frame clones only and misses some. The sample contains under 200,000 clones, approximately 80% of which appear only once. Material: PBMCs. The receptors were gathered from a man in his sixties in good health and CMV-seronegative.

The chain joins TRBV5-1 to TRBJ2-7; 9 nucleotides align to TRBD2. Per the germline V gene, CDR1 is SGHRS and CDR2 is YFSETQ. This CDR3 contains 13 residues. The V and J ends lost 7 bases and 4 bases, in that order; junction bases with no gene match: 6. The CDR3 DNA reads TGCGCCAGCGGAGCGGGAGGAGGGTACGAGCAGTACTTC. Protein: CASGAGGGYEQYF.

Notes on this clone: The sample carries other DNA sequences with the same CDR3. The chain combines TRBV2 with TRBJ2-2, with TRBD2 matching 11 bases. Losses at the gene ends were 6 bases for V and 2 bases for J; bases not matched to a gene: 5. The germline CDR1 and CDR2 sequences are SNHLY and FYNNEI. The CDR3 consists of 16 residues. The CDR3 sequence is CASRAGTSGNTGELFF. The CDR3 nucleotides are TGTGCCAGCAGAGCTGGGACTAGCGGAAACACCGGGGAGCTGTTTTTT.

The chain couples TRBV29-1 to TRBJ2-3; D possibly corresponds to TRBD2 (6 bases). This CDR3 comprises 17 residues. Trimming left V 1 base short and J 6 bases short, with 23 bases between. CDR1 and CDR2 from the germline V gene are SQVTM and ANQGSEA. The chain's CDR3 is CSVEGAGGGFRKDTQYF. The DNA for the CDR3 is TGCAGCGTTGAAGGGGCCGGTGGGGGGTTTCGGAAGGATACGCAGTATTTT.

The chain combines TRBV5-4 with TRBJ2-1; 9 bases line up with TRBD2. The CDR3 extends over 13 amino acids. V shed 10 bases and J 5 bases; nucleotides not matched to a gene: 7. Germline values: CDR1 SGHNT, CDR2 YYREEE (reference sequence). The CDR3 DNA reads TGTGCCTACCCAGCGGGGGGCAACAATGAGCAGTTCTTC. Translated: CAYPAGGNNEQFF.

J is TRBJ2-2 and V is TRBV9; tentatively, D is TRBD2 (6 bases). V lost 4 bases, J lost 5 bases, and 15 bases lay in between. Per germline, CDR1 SGDLS and CDR2 YYNGEE. CDR3 length equals 15 residues. CDR3 coding DNA: TGTGCCAGCAGCCTGGGGGGACTCGGTACCGGGGAGCTGTTTTTT. The encoded protein is CASSLGGLGTGELFF.

This chain uses TRBV5-1 with TRBJ2-3; D is perhaps TRBD2 (6 bases). Trimming left V 1 base short and J 5 bases short, with 8 bases between. Germline CDR1 and CDR2: SGHRS and YFSETQ. The CDR3 covers 13 residues. The CDR3 sequence is CASSLYGRDTQYF. The CDR3 nucleotides are TGCGCCAGCAGCTTGTACGGGAGAGATACGCAGTATTTT. Combining the CDR3 with reference TRBV5-1 and TRBJ2-3 gives the whole variable domain KAGVTQTPRYLIKTRGQQVTLSCSPISGHRSVSWYQQTPGQGLQFLFEYFSETQRNKGNFPGRFSGRQFSNSRSEMNVSTLELGDSALYLCASSLYGRDTQYFGPGTRLTVL.

V is TRBV5-8 and J is TRBJ1-1; D call uncertain. Between the trimmed V and J ends, which lost 1 base and 1 base, there was a span of 8 bases. The CDR3 loop spans 14 amino acids. Germline V CDR1 and CDR2: SGHTS, YDEGEE. The CDR3 bases are TGTGCCAGCAGCTTGAGTTGGAGGAACACTGAAGCTTTCTTT. Encoded protein: CASSLSWRNTEAFF.

This sequence joins TRBV6-4 and TRBJ2-2, with D possibly matching TRBD2 (5 bases). The V and J ends lost 7 bases and 4 bases respectively, with 13 bases between them. CDR3 size: 14 residues. Germline CDR1 reads MRHNA; CDR2 reads SNTAGT. CDR3 region: CASTGERSTGELFF. DNA for the CDR3: TGTGCCAGCACCGGGGAAAGGAGCACCGGGGAGCTGTTTTTT.

J is TRBJ1-5 and V is TRBV6-1; 8 nucleotides align to TRBD1. Per the germline V gene, CDR1 is MNHNS and CDR2 is SASEGT. V trimming: 5 bases; J trimming: 2 bases; junction bases outside the gene matches: 5. CDR3 size: 15 residues. The CDR3 sequence is CASSLTTGGNQPQHF. The DNA of the CDR3 is TGTGCCAGCAGTTTAACGACAGGGGGCAATCAGCCCCAGCATTTT.

V gene TRBV29-1 combines with J gene TRBJ1-3; D is perhaps TRBD1 (5 bases). In germline, CDR1 is SQVTM, CDR2 ANQGSEA. This CDR3 region has 13 residues. V shed 4 bases and J shed 6 bases, with 13 bases lying between them. The CDR3 reads CSVAGRAENTIYF. CDR3 coding DNA: TGCAGCGTTGCCGGCAGGGCCGAAAACACCATATATTTT.

This clone was detected only a few times. The chain joins TRBV6-5 to TRBJ1-5; D might be TRBD1 (6 bases). Germline V lookup: CDR1 MNHEY, CDR2 SVGAGI. V was pared by 11 bases and J by 2 bases, with 16 bases between. The CDR3 is 14 residues long. CDR3 in amino acids: CARPGGPRNQPQHF. The DNA of the CDR3 is TGTGCCCGCCCCGGGGGGCCCCGCAATCAGCCCCAGCATTTT.

This chain uses TRBV5-1 with TRBJ2-7; 7 positions agree with TRBD1. The CDR3 spans 15 residues. The J segment lost 7 bases and the V segment lost 7 bases, leaving 17 bases of the junction unmatched. CDR1 is SGHRS and CDR2 is YFSETQ in the germline V gene. The CDR3 protein is CASAPGQGTEREQYF. The CDR3 DNA reads as TGCGCCAGCGCCCCCGGGCAGGGGACAGAGAGGGAGCAGTACTTC.

With regard to this clone: Distinct nucleotide sequences in the sample also encode this CDR3. The genes are TRBV9 and TRBJ2-1; 15 positions match TRBD2. The CDR3 covers 17 residues. The germline CDR1 and CDR2 sequences are SGDLS and YYNGEE. V was pared by 4 bases and J by 0 bases, with 2 bases of the junction left unmatched. CDR3 nucleotide sequence: TGTGCCAGCAGCTTGGGACTAGCGGGGGGCTCCTACAATGAGCAGTTCTTC. Its translation is CASSLGLAGGSYNEQFF.

CDR3 residues: CASSWGGGETQYF. The CDR3 DNA sequence: TGTGCCAGCAGTTGGGGCGGGGGGGAGACCCAGTACTTC. This chain links TRBV27 with TRBJ2-5; 8 positions match TRBD2. Germline V gene sequence: CDR1 MNHEY, CDR2 SMNVEV (reference sequence). The V segment lost 4 bases and the J segment 5 bases; nucleotides outside the gene matches: 3. This CDR3 is built from 13 residues.

The rearrangement uses TRBV28 and TRBJ2-1; D not resolved. V shed 6 bases and J shed 4 bases, with 7 bases lying between them. Germline V gives CDR1 MDHEN, CDR2 SYDVKM. The CDR3 has 12 amino acids. CDR3 in amino acids: CASSRTYNEQFF. The CDR3 DNA is TGTGCCAGCAGCCGTACTTACAATGAGCAGTTCTTC.

The chain combines TRBV6-1 with TRBJ1-1, with D unclear. The CDR3 has 13 amino acids. The germline V gene has CDR1 MNHNS and CDR2 SASEGT. V lost 4 bases, J lost 5 bases, and 11 bases lay in between. The CDR3: CASSATAGTEAFF. CDR3 in DNA: TGTGCCAGCAGTGCTACAGCGGGGACTGAAGCTTTCTTT.

The J gene is TRBJ2-7, the V gene TRBV29-1, with a tentative D call TRBD2 (6 bases). Germline V CDR1 and CDR2: SQVTM, ANQGSEA. V was clipped by 5 bases and J by 3 bases, with 8 bases between them. The CDR3 covers 11 residues. In DNA, the CDR3 is TGCAGCGTTCAGACTAGCTACGAGCAGTACTTC. Its translation is CSVQTSYEQYF.

The V gene is TRBV12-5, the J gene TRBJ2-4; 8 bases map to TRBD2. V was clipped by 1 base and J by 1 base; unmatched bases: 6. The length of the CDR3 is 17 residues. Germline CDR1 and CDR2: LGHNT and FRNRAP. CDR3 coding DNA: TGTGCTAGTGGTTTGGCCTCCGGGGGGGCGGCCAAAAACATTCAGTACTTC. Translating gives CASGLASGGAAKNIQYF.

This clone has more than one count but fewer than ten. The rearrangement joins TRBV5-4 to TRBJ2-3; 7 positions agree with TRBD1. The junction had 7 bases not matched to a gene; V was cut back by 5 bases and J by 1 base. This CDR3 is 15 amino acids long. The germline CDR1 and CDR2 sequences are SGHNT and YYREEE (reference sequence). The CDR3 bases are TGTGCCAGCAGTAGGAGGACAGGCGGCACAGATACGCAGTATTTT. It specifies CASSRRTGGTDTQYF.

The CDR3 nucleotides are TGCGCCAGCAGCCTTACTTCGGGACTCCTCGCGAACACCGGGGAGCTGTTTTTT. Its protein product is CASSLTSGLLANTGELFF. V usage is TRBV5-1 and J usage is TRBJ2-2, with a possible D match to TRBD2 (6 bases). The germline V gene has CDR1 SGHRS and CDR2 YFSETQ. The CDR3 totals 18 residues. Trimming left V 4 bases short and J 0 bases short, with 19 bases between.